This T cell receptor (beta chain) comes out of a study of beta chain features in type 1 diabetes. Whole-study context: Across the samples, roughly 99 million sorted cells were examined in total.

Germline V gene sequence: CDR1 SGHTA, CDR2 FQGNSA. The CDR3 runs to 13 residues. The V end was cut by 1 base, the J end by 5 bases, with 8 bases between. This clone was observed a handful of times. Sequenced material consisted of expressed TCRB transcripts (all of the isolated RNA was reverse transcribed). The assay was immunoSEQ multiplex PCR, and TCRdb's table has in-frame clones only and misses some. In the table there are around 500,000 clones, about an eighth of which are singletons. Specimen: naive CD4+ T cells from blood. The genes are TRBV7-2 and TRBJ1-1, with a tentative D call TRBD1 (6 bases). The sequence was collected from a woman under 30 in good health. CDR3 loop: CASSLDRETEAFF. The CDR3 DNA follows: TGTGCCAGCAGCTTAGACAGGGAAACTGAAGCTTTCTTT. The full variable domain, its missing parts supplied by reference TRBV7-2 and TRBJ1-1, is GAGVSQSPSNKVTEKGKDVELRCDPISGHTALYWYRQSLGQGLEFLIYFQGNSAPDKSGLPSDRFSAERTGGSVSTLTIQRTQQEDSAVYLCASSLDRETEAFFGQGTRLTVV.